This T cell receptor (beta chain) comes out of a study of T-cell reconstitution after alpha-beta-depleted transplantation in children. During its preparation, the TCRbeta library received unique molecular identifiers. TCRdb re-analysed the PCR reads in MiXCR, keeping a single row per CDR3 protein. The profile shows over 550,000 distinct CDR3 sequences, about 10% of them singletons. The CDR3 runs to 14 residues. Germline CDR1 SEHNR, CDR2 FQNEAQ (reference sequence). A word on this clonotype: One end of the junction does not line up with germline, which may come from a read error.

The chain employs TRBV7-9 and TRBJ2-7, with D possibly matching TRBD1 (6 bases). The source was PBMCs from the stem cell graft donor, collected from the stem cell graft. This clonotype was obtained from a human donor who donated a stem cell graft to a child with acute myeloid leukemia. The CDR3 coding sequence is TGTGTCAGCAGCTTAGGGGGAGCCAACTACGAGCAGTACTTC. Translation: CVSSLGGANYEQYF.